This TCR beta chain came from a study of blood T cell repertoires in COVID-19. Across the whole study: Samples of COVID-19 (acute and convalescent) were obtained from the United States, Italy and Spain. In each case, the material was cDNA or gDNA derived from T cells, B-cell-depleted T cells, or PBMCs.

In the source study's methods: Amplification from reference gene primers served as the basis for estimated nucleated cell counts. This table comes from immunoSEQ multiplex PCR, and its TCRdb copy is limited to in-frame clones, with some not included. D and trimming were read from the DNA, whereas the V and J calls and clone size are those reported in that table. The sample shows some 160,000 clones, about four fifths of them seen only once. This clone was observed a single time. The V gene's germline CDR1 is SGHRS and CDR2 YFSETQ. The CDR3 contains 16 residues. The V gene end was trimmed by 6 bases and the J gene end by 9 bases; junction bases not matched to a gene: 11.

The sequence was collected from a woman of 80 years or more with acute or convalescent COVID-19. The chain combines TRBV5-1 with TRBJ2-1, with 14 bases identical to TRBD2. Sequenced: peripheral blood. CDR3 coding DNA: TGCGCCAGCACCCCCTCTGGGACTAGCGGGAGTGCTGAGCAGTTCTTC. This translates into CASTPSGTSGSAEQFF. The variable domain in full, with the rest retrieved from reference TRBV5-1 and TRBJ2-1, is KAGVTQTPRYLIKTRGQQVTLSCSPISGHRSVSWYQQTPGQGLQFLFEYFSETQRNKGNFPGRFSGRQFSNSRSEMNVSTLELGDSALYLCASTPSGTSGSAEQFFGPGTRLTVL.